Shown below are 28 T cell receptor beta chains from a single sample sequenced in a study of T-cell reconstitution after alpha-beta-depleted transplantation in children. Construction of the TCRbeta library involved unique molecular identifiers. Using its own MiXCR run on the PCR reads, TCRdb lists one record per CDR3 protein. The sample lists over 200,000 distinct CDR3 sequences, approximately 11% occurring once. This sample comprised PBMCs, obtained before TCRalphabeta/CD19-depleted stem cell transplant. The receptors here all came from a child under two years old with acute myeloid leukemia, due to receive a stem cell transplant.

This clonotype was picked up many times. The rearrangement links TRBV20-1 to TRBJ2-7, with 10 bases fitting TRBD1. CDR1 and CDR2 (germline): DFQATT, SNEGSKA (reference sequence). Germline trimming cut 5 bases from V and 7 bases from J; bases unmatched to any gene: 5. The CDR3 length is 12 residues. The CDR3 bases are TGCAGTGCTGGCCGGGACAGGGGAGAGCAGTACTTC. It yields the protein CSAGRDRGEQYF.

This clonotype was seen repeatedly, ten times or more. The gene calls are TRBV7-2 and TRBJ2-3; tentatively, D is TRBD1 or TRBD2 (6 bases each). Germline V gives CDR1 SGHTA, CDR2 FQGNSA. V was cut by 3 bases and J by 8 bases, with 12 bases left in between. This CDR3 contains 13 residues. This chain's CDR3 is CASSFLGGGTQYF. The CDR3 coding sequence is TGTGCCAGCAGCTTCCTAGGAGGGGGTACGCAGTATTTT.

This clonotype was detected many times. The V and J genes are TRBV4-2 and TRBJ2-1; 7 bases are a match to TRBD2. V gave up 0 bases and J gave up 2 bases; unmatched junction bases: 13. Germline assignment: CDR1 LGHNA and CDR2 YNFKEQ. This CDR3 contains 19 residues. The CDR3 DNA reads TGTGCCAGCAGCCAAGAAGCGGGACTCCAAACGGGACCCTACAATGAGCAGTTCTTC. It yields the protein CASSQEAGLQTGPYNEQFF.

This clonotype came up many times. The CDR3 bases are TGCGCCAGCAATAAGGCTGAGGGGACCGGGGAGCTGTTTTTT. It yields the protein CASNKAEGTGELFF. The chain is built from TRBV5-1 and TRBJ2-2, with D perhaps TRBD1 or TRBD2 (5 bases each). The ends were cut back, 6 bases at V and 5 bases at J, with 14 bases in the middle. This CDR3 has 14 residues. Per the germline V gene, CDR1 is SGHRS and CDR2 is YFSETQ. The full variable domain, with the rest looked up from reference TRBV5-1 and TRBJ2-2, is KAGVTQTPRYLIKTRGQQVTLSCSPISGHRSVSWYQQTPGQGLQFLFEYFSETQRNKGNFPGRFSGRQFSNSRSEMNVSTLELGDSALYLCASNKAEGTGELFFGEGSRLTVL.

This clonotype was detected ten times or more. V gene TRBV7-9 combines with J gene TRBJ2-4, with D possibly being TRBD2 (5 bases). Trimming removed 1 base from V and 0 bases from J, with 19 bases in between. This CDR3 region has 19 residues. Germline V gene data show CDR1 as SEHNR and CDR2 as FQNEAQ (reference sequence). CDR3 DNA sequence: TGTGCCAGCAGCTTAGAACTCTCGTGGAGGAGTCAAGCCAAAAACATTCAGTACTTC. It is translated as CASSLELSWRSQAKNIQYF.

This clonotype was counted many times. V gene TRBV20-1 combines with J gene TRBJ2-3; TRBD2 might be the D (6 bases). The CDR3 extends over 13 amino acids. Trimming stripped 4 bases from V and 3 bases from J, with 11 bases between. Germline loops: CDR1 DFQATT, CDR2 SNEGSKA (reference sequence). The CDR3 sequence: CSAIPGTTDTQYF. The CDR3 DNA reads as TGCAGTGCTATCCCAGGGACTACAGATACGCAGTATTTT.

This clonotype came up many times. The chain carries TRBV6-2 or TRBV6-3 and TRBJ2-3; TRBD2 matches at 9 bases. V dropped 5 bases and J dropped 2; count of bases not matched to a gene: 11. The germline gives CDR1 MNHEY, CDR2 SVGEGT. This CDR3 comprises 17 residues. CDR3 sequence: CASSPLTSGVNTDTQYF. CDR3 nucleotide sequence: TGTGCCAGCAGTCCTCTGACTAGCGGCGTAAACACAGATACGCAGTATTTT.

At least ten counts were recorded for this clonotype. The V gene is TRBV3-1, the J gene TRBJ1-5, with D uncertain. CDR3 size: 13 residues. Deletions cut 0 bases from V and 6 bases from J, with 6 bases between. Germline V gives CDR1 LGHDT, CDR2 YNNKEL (reference sequence). The CDR3 coding sequence is TGTGCCAGCAGCCAAGATGTGTTTCAGCCCCAGCATTTT. Its translation: CASSQDVFQPQHF.

This clonotype was detected only once. The chain couples TRBV22-1 to TRBJ1-1; the table's D call, TRBD1, was not checked against the DNA. TRBV22-1 counts as a pseudogene. The CDR3 sequence is 16 residues long. The CDR3 region is CPGTWLVLGGDTEAFF. The CDR3 coding sequence is TGTCCTGGCACTTGGTTAGTCTTGGGGGGGGACACTGAAGCTTTCTTT.

The gene calls are TRBV2 and TRBJ2-5, with 11 bases that match TRBD2. The CDR3 length is 15 residues. Germline CDR1 is SNHLY and CDR2 is FYNNEI. The J segment lost 2 bases and the V segment lost 6 bases, leaving 5 bases of the junction unmatched. The CDR3 spells CASSIAGGLQETQYF. Written as DNA, the CDR3 is TGTGCCAGCAGCATAGCGGGGGGGCTTCAAGAGACCCAGTACTTC.

This clonotype was picked up many times. The chain has TRBV12-3 or TRBV12-4 and TRBJ2-2, with 13 nucleotides matching TRBD2. V shed 6 bases, J shed 8 bases, and the junction held 3 bases outside the gene matches. The CDR3 runs to 14 residues. The CDR3 here is CASSLGLAGGELFF. CDR3 coding DNA: TGTGCCAGCAGCCTGGGACTAGCGGGGGGGGAGCTGTTTTTT.

Details on this clonotype: Compared with germline, one end of the junction differs, possibly owing to a read error. The J gene is TRBJ2-3, the V gene TRBV4-3, with D unclear. The CDR3 contains 15 residues. CDR1 is LGHNA, CDR2 YSLEER, per germline. Here the CDR3 DNA reads TGCGTCAGCAGTCTGAGGACGGCAGGCACAGATACGCAGTATTTT. It encodes CVSSLRTAGTDTQYF.

This clonotype came up a few times. The chain links TRBV20-1 to TRBJ2-1; 9 bases are shared with TRBD2. There are 13 residues in the CDR3. Trimming took 4 bases from V and 7 from J; bases not matched to a gene: 5. CDR1 DFQATT and CDR2 SNEGSKA come from the germline V gene (reference sequence). CDR3 sequence reads: CSANAGGPNEQFF. In DNA, the CDR3 is TGCAGTGCTAACGCGGGGGGGCCGAATGAGCAGTTCTTC.

This clonotype turned up a few times. This CDR3 reads CASSLATGSTDTQYF. CDR3 in DNA: TGTGCCAGCAGCTTAGCAACGGGTAGCACAGATACGCAGTATTTT. The chain has TRBV7-2 and TRBJ2-3, with no clear D. The CDR3 contains 15 residues. Germline CDR1 and CDR2: SGHTA and FQGNSA. The germline V and J ends were trimmed by 0 bases and 0 bases, with 7 bases remaining between them.

The chain has TRBV10-1 and TRBJ2-3; D assignment may be TRBD1 or TRBD2 (6 bases each). Trimming removed 5 bases from V and 5 bases from J, with 17 bases in between. Per germline, CDR1 WNHNN and CDR2 SYGVQD (reference sequence). This CDR3 is built from 15 residues. The CDR3 DNA follows: TGCGCCAGCAGTTCAAGGGGGGAGAAGGAAGATACGCAGTATTTT. Its translation is CASSSRGEKEDTQYF.

This clonotype was observed many times. J is TRBJ2-6 and V is TRBV3-1; no definite D call. Germline values: CDR1 LGHDT, CDR2 YNNKEL (reference sequence). The CDR3 covers 15 residues. Deletions cut 4 bases from V and 2 bases from J, with 9 bases between. The CDR3 reads CASSPLLAGANVLTF. The CDR3, as DNA: TGTGCCAGCAGCCCATTACTGGCTGGGGCCAACGTCCTGACTTTC.

In its sample, this clonotype was seen a few times. The chain uses TRBV20-1 and TRBJ2-2, with 10 bases fitting TRBD1. In germline, CDR1 is DFQATT, CDR2 SNEGSKA (reference sequence). Losses at the gene ends were 0 bases for V and 4 bases for J; bases not matched to a gene: 5. The CDR3 has 16 amino acids. CDR3 loop: CSARDWDRGGTGELFF. The CDR3 DNA follows: TGCAGTGCTAGAGATTGGGACAGGGGTGGCACCGGGGAGCTGTTTTTT.

Ten or more counts support this clonotype. The genes are TRBV7-9 and TRBJ1-2; 12 bases fit TRBD1. This CDR3 region has 13 residues. Germline V CDR1 and CDR2: SEHNR, FQNEAQ (reference sequence). V gave up 10 bases and J gave up 8 bases; unmatched junction bases: 8. DNA of the CDR3: TGTGCCACGATGACCGGGACAGGGGGCGGCTACACCTTC. The encoded protein is CATMTGTGGGYTF.

This clonotype was detected many times. The V and J genes are TRBV12-3 or TRBV12-4 and TRBJ1-5, with D possibly matching TRBD1 (6 bases). V lost 7 bases and J lost 0, with 13 bases in between. This CDR3 comprises 15 residues. The CDR3 DNA reads TGTGCCAGCAATTCGGGGGCCTATAGCAATCAGCCCCAGCATTTT. The encoded protein is CASNSGAYSNQPQHF.

The table lists this clonotype with many counts. The chain uses TRBV20-1 and TRBJ2-4; D is unresolved. V was trimmed by 4 bases and J by 5 bases, leaving 6 bases between them. Germline V gives CDR1 DFQATT, CDR2 SNEGSKA (reference sequence). The CDR3 consists of 11 residues. DNA of the CDR3: TGCAGTGCTAAGACTGAAAACATTCAGTACTTC. It yields the protein CSAKTENIQYF.

The genes are TRBV5-6 and TRBJ1-2; 8 positions agree with TRBD1. The CDR3 is made up of 14 amino acids. With 5 bases clipped from V and 5 bases from J, the junction kept 8 bases outside the gene matches. CDR1 SGHDT and CDR2 YYEEEE come from the germline V gene. The CDR3 loop is CASRAGGTGYGYTF. CDR3 in DNA: TGTGCCAGCAGGGCAGGGGGCACCGGTTATGGCTACACCTTC.

Ten or more counts support this clonotype. The rearrangement uses TRBV3-1 and TRBJ2-1, with D perhaps TRBD1 or TRBD2 (7 bases each). CDR1 and CDR2 (germline): LGHDT, YNNKEL (reference sequence). The CDR3 has 16 residues. The V and J ends lost 5 bases and 5 bases respectively, with 19 bases between them. The CDR3, as DNA: TGTGCCAGCAGCGCGACAGGGAAGCGGGGACACAATGAGCAGTTCTTC. This encodes CASSATGKRGHNEQFF.

This chain's CDR3 is CASSPKQDYEQYF. The DNA for the CDR3 is TGTGCCAGCTCACCGAAACAGGACTACGAGCAGTACTTC. This chain joins TRBV18 and TRBJ2-7; D might be TRBD1 (5 bases). The ends were cut back, 3 bases at V and 3 bases at J, with 9 bases in the middle. Germline CDR1 is KGHSH and CDR2 is LQKENI. The CDR3 consists of 13 residues.

Ten or more counts support this clonotype. The chain carries TRBV5-1 and TRBJ2-7; perhaps TRBD1 as D (5 bases). The CDR3 runs 16 residues. Germline V gives CDR1 SGHRS, CDR2 YFSETQ. V was pared by 0 bases and J by 3 bases, with 16 bases between. CDR3 sequence reads: CASSLGTPQELYEQYF. The CDR3 nucleotides read TGCGCCAGCAGCTTGGGGACACCCCAAGAACTCTACGAGCAGTACTTC.

In its sample, this clonotype was seen many times. The J gene is TRBJ2-2, the V gene TRBV12-3 or TRBV12-4; the D is unclear. Trimming removed 6 bases at V and 7 bases at J, with 9 bases between. The CDR3 has 12 amino acids. CDR3: CASRPRDGELFF. CDR3 coding DNA: TGTGCCAGCAGACCACGTGACGGGGAGCTGTTTTTT.

As for this clonotype: This may be a read error: a much more frequent sequence differs by one nucleotide. CDR3 coding DNA: TGTGCCAGCAGCAGAGGGGGGGGGACCAACGTCCTGACTTTC. Translated, it gives CASSRGGGTNVLTF. The chain uses TRBV9 and TRBJ2-6, with TRBD2 as a possible D gene (7 bases). This CDR3 has 14 residues. V lost 4 bases, J lost 8 bases, and 13 bases lay in between. Per germline, CDR1 SGDLS and CDR2 YYNGEE.

This clonotype was detected many times. This chain joins TRBV11-2 and TRBJ1-1; D gene ambiguous. The V end lost 5 bases, the J end lost 1 base, and 14 bases lay between the germline ends. Germline V gene sequence: CDR1 SGHAT, CDR2 FQNNGV. The CDR3 runs 15 residues. CDR3 region: CASSPPPLENTEAFF. The CDR3 bases are TGTGCCAGCAGCCCCCCTCCGCTGGAGAACACTGAAGCTTTCTTT.

This clonotype showed up many times. The rearrangement links TRBV20-1 to TRBJ2-3, with 12 bases lining up with TRBD2. Germline V gene sequence: CDR1 DFQATT, CDR2 SNEGSKA (reference sequence). The CDR3 extends over 14 amino acids. The ends lost 4 bases at V and 3 bases at J; junction bases unmatched: 2. Here the CDR3 reads CSAMTSGGTDTQYF. DNA for the CDR3: TGCAGTGCTATGACTAGCGGGGGAACAGATACGCAGTATTTT.